This T cell receptor (beta chain) was observed in a study of T cell responses to AZD1222 COVID-19 vaccine. Across the whole study: Whether given at about 4 or about 12 weeks, second doses were pooled. Study-level points and caveats: Across the whole spike, CD4 TCRs peaked at regions 160-218 and 743-854. Elevations in Spike-specific TCR breadth and depth followed administration of two AZD1222 doses. All repertoire sampling was performed exclusively after the peak T cell response.

V was clipped by 0 bases and J by 6 bases, with 10 bases between them. The CDR3 covers 14 residues. The germline CDR1 and CDR2 sequences are SGHRS and YFSETQ. TCRdb keeps only in-frame clones here, not all; method: immunoSEQ multiplex PCR. The sample shows about 170,000 clones, approximately 95% of them seen only once. In regard to this clone: No antigen is known for it.

The sample here was peripheral blood, taken on day 0 of AZD1222 vaccination. This clonotype was obtained from an adult in good health. The chain links TRBV5-1 to TRBJ1-5; D is possibly TRBD1 (5 bases). The CDR3 loop is CASSLGGAAQPQHF. The DNA for the CDR3 is TGCGCCAGCAGCTTGGGTGGGGCGGCTCAGCCCCAGCATTTT.